A single sample gave rise to the 32 T cell receptor beta chains below, sequenced in a study of T cell responses to AZD1222 COVID-19 vaccine. Produced via immunoSEQ multiplex PCR; TCRdb's table is partial and in-frame only. The sample shows roughly 89,000 clones, more than 75% of them seen only once. The specimen comprised peripheral blood, sampled on day 0 of MenACWY control vaccination. These receptors were taken from an adult in good health.

The chain carries TRBV30 and TRBJ1-2; 7 bases agree with TRBD1. V lost 6 bases to trimming and J lost 6 bases; unmatched junction nucleotides: 10. The germline CDR1 and CDR2 sequences are GTSNPN and SVGIG (reference sequence). The CDR3 loop spans 13 amino acids. Written as DNA, the CDR3 is TGTGCCTGTTGGCCTAGGGGGCAAAATGGCTACACCTTC. Its protein product is CACWPRGQNGYTF.

In DNA form, the CDR3 reads TGTGCCAGCAGTCTGAGACAGGAGGTATCTGAGCAGTTCTTC. Its protein product is CASSLRQEVSEQFF. This chain joins TRBV6-2 or TRBV6-3 and TRBJ2-1; D is perhaps TRBD1 (6 bases). The germline V gene encodes CDR1 MNHEY and CDR2 SVGEGT. The length of the CDR3 is 14 residues. V gave up 5 bases and J gave up 9 bases, with 17 bases separating them.

The rearrangement joins TRBV6-5 to TRBJ2-7; TRBD1 agrees at 8 bases. V was clipped by 0 bases and J by 4 bases; unmatched bases: 8. Germline-derived CDR1 and CDR2 are MNHEY and SVGAGI. CDR3 length: 16 amino acids. CDR3: CASSYSIGQGAYEQYF. The CDR3 DNA sequence: TGTGCCAGCAGTTACTCGATAGGTCAGGGGGCTTACGAGCAGTACTTC.

This sequence joins TRBV5-1 and TRBJ2-2, with D possibly matching TRBD2 (6 bases). Trimming removed 6 bases from V and 8 bases from J, with 14 bases in between. The CDR3 runs 13 residues. The germline gives CDR1 SGHRS, CDR2 YFSETQ. The CDR3, as DNA: TGCGCCAGCACCTTCGGGGCGGGAGGGGAGCTGTTTTTT. Its translation is CASTFGAGGELFF.

The genes are TRBV6-5 and TRBJ1-5; D not certain. Trimming removed 2 bases from V and 7 bases from J, with 12 bases in between. The CDR3 is made up of 14 amino acids. Germline V gene data show CDR1 as MNHEY and CDR2 as SVGAGI. This CDR3 is CASSYRVGRQPQHF. CDR3 DNA: TGTGCCAGCAGTTACAGGGTTGGGAGGCAGCCCCAGCATTTT.

V is TRBV27 and J is TRBJ2-7, with D perhaps TRBD2 (6 bases). This CDR3 is 17 amino acids long. CDR1 is MNHEY and CDR2 is SMNVEV in the germline V gene (reference sequence). The germline V and J ends were trimmed by 0 bases and 2 bases, with 17 bases remaining between them. The CDR3: CASSLSIGTGVPYEQYF. The CDR3 nucleotides are TGTGCCAGCAGTTTATCGATTGGGACTGGGGTACCCTACGAGCAGTACTTC.

The rearrangement links TRBV10-1 to TRBJ2-1; D is uncertain. Looked up from germline, CDR1 is WNHNN and CDR2 is SYGVQD (reference sequence). Between the trimmed V and J ends, which lost 3 bases and 6 bases, there was a span of 6 bases. CDR3 length: 12 amino acids. The CDR3 sequence: CASSDNRNEQFF. The CDR3 DNA sequence: TGCGCCAGCAGTGATAACCGCAATGAGCAGTTCTTC.

The gene calls are TRBV19 and TRBJ1-2; unclear D gene. Germline V gene data show CDR1 as LNHDA and CDR2 as SQIVND (reference sequence). CDR3 length: 13 residues. The ends were cut back, 6 bases at V and 2 bases at J, with 10 bases in the middle. The CDR3 DNA is TGTGCCAGTAGCCAAGGGTTGAACTATGGCTACACCTTC. This codes for CASSQGLNYGYTF.

The rearrangement uses TRBV5-8 and TRBJ1-2; D unclear. Germline V lookup: CDR1 SGHTS, CDR2 YDEGEE. The CDR3 loop spans 11 amino acids. V lost 2 bases and J 8 bases, leaving 7 bases between the germline ends. The CDR3: CASSFFRGYTF. The DNA of the CDR3 is TGTGCCAGCAGCTTTTTCAGAGGCTACACCTTC.

The chain employs TRBV7-2 and TRBJ2-4, with TRBD1 identical over 7 bases. V lost 5 bases and J lost 3; bases outside the gene matches: 4. The CDR3 loop spans 14 amino acids. Germline CDR1 reads SGHTA; CDR2 reads FQGNSA. The CDR3 DNA sequence: TGTGCCAGCAGCCATCGACAGGGCAAAAACATTCAGTACTTC. Translation: CASSHRQGKNIQYF.

The rearrangement joins TRBV9 to TRBJ1-1; D remains ambiguous. V lost 2 bases and J 1 base, leaving 6 bases between the germline ends. This CDR3 region has 13 residues. Germline V lookup: CDR1 SGDLS, CDR2 YYNGEE. CDR3 nucleotide sequence: TGTGCCAGCAGCGTCACCAGGAACACTGAAGCTTTCTTT. Residues: CASSVTRNTEAFF.

This chain links TRBV6-5 with TRBJ1-2, with D possibly TRBD1 on 5 matching bases. With 1 base removed from V and 6 bases from J, the gap between germline ends came to 9 bases. Germline CDR1 MNHEY, CDR2 SVGAGI. The length of the CDR3 is 13 residues. The CDR3 nucleotides read TGTGCCAGCAGTTACTTTTGGACACATGGCTACACCTTC. Its protein product is CASSYFWTHGYTF.

CDR3 DNA: TGTGCCAGCAGCCAGGACTCCCGCGAGCAGTACTTC. This codes for CASSQDSREQYF. The genes are TRBV6-5 and TRBJ2-7; D may be TRBD2 (5 bases). V lost 6 bases and J 6 bases, leaving 12 bases between the germline ends. Germline V gives CDR1 MNHEY, CDR2 SVGAGI. The CDR3 covers 12 residues.

V is TRBV4-3 and J is TRBJ2-2; 7 bases are shared with TRBD1. This CDR3 contains 16 residues. The germline gives CDR1 LGHNA, CDR2 YSLEER. The V and J ends lost 0 bases and 5 bases, in that order; junction bases with no gene match: 6. CDR3 sequence: CASSQEPSGQTGELFF. Written as DNA, the CDR3 is TGCGCCAGCAGCCAAGAGCCCTCGGGACAGACCGGGGAGCTGTTTTTT.

The chain is built from TRBV18 and TRBJ1-4; D is undetermined. V dropped 1 base and J dropped 0 bases, with 9 bases sitting between them. The CDR3 consists of 16 residues. Germline CDR1 reads KGHSH; CDR2 reads LQKENI. This chain's CDR3 is CASSPLSAPTNEKLFF. Here the CDR3 DNA reads TGTGCCAGCTCACCACTGTCGGCACCAACTAATGAAAAACTGTTTTTT.

The chain has TRBV9 and TRBJ2-7; D remains unclear. Trimming removed 0 bases from V and 1 base from J, with 8 bases in between. The CDR3 length is 14 residues. Per germline, CDR1 SGDLS and CDR2 YYNGEE. This chain's CDR3 is CASSVGMGSYEQYF. CDR3 nucleotide sequence: TGTGCCAGCAGCGTAGGAATGGGTTCCTACGAGCAGTACTTC. The full variable domain, completed using reference TRBV9 and TRBJ2-7, is DSGVTQTPKHLITATGQRVTLRCSPRSGDLSVYWYQQSLDQGLQFLIQYYNGEERAKGNILERFSAQQFPDLHSELNLSSLELGDSALYFCASSVGMGSYEQYFGPGTRLTVT.

V is TRBV11-2 and J is TRBJ2-3; D perhaps matches TRBD2 (5 bases). Germline CDR1 is SGHAT and CDR2 is FQNNGV. The ends were cut back, 2 bases at V and 0 bases at J, with 12 bases in the middle. This CDR3 contains 16 residues. This CDR3 reads CASSLLAGSSTDTQYF. The CDR3, as DNA: TGTGCCAGCAGCTTACTAGCCGGGTCTAGCACAGATACGCAGTATTTT.

The rearrangement uses TRBV27 and TRBJ1-5, with 7 positions matching TRBD1. The germline V gene encodes CDR1 MNHEY and CDR2 SMNVEV (reference sequence). The CDR3 totals 15 residues. V trimming: 0 bases; J trimming: 3 bases; junction bases outside the gene matches: 2. The CDR3 loop reads CASSLSGQANQPQHF. In DNA, the CDR3 is TGTGCCAGCAGTTTATCAGGACAGGCCAATCAGCCCCAGCATTTT.

This sequence joins TRBV10-3 and TRBJ1-1, with TRBD1 matching over 8 bases. The germline V gene has CDR1 ENHRY and CDR2 SYGVKD. The junction had 5 bases not matched to a gene; V was cut back by 7 bases and J by 4 bases. This CDR3 is built from 13 residues. CDR3 region: CAITPDRGTEAFF. DNA of the CDR3: TGTGCCATCACACCCGACAGGGGCACTGAAGCTTTCTTT.

There are a few counts of this clone. The V gene is TRBV27, the J gene TRBJ2-1, with D tentatively TRBD1 or TRBD2 (5 bases each). With 5 bases removed from V and 2 bases from J, the gap between germline ends came to 10 bases. Per germline, CDR1 MNHEY and CDR2 SMNVEV (reference sequence). The CDR3 loop spans 14 amino acids. The CDR3 nucleotides read TGTGCCAGCAGTCTCTGGGGACCCTACAATGAGCAGTTCTTC. Its translation is CASSLWGPYNEQFF.

This chain joins TRBV7-2 and TRBJ2-1; D is uncertain. The CDR3 has 13 residues. Germline V gene sequence: CDR1 SGHTA, CDR2 FQGNSA. V was cut by 0 bases and J by 12 bases, with 12 bases left in between. Written as DNA, the CDR3 is TGTGCCAGCAGCTTAGCATCCCCAGTCGGGCAGTTCTTC. It translates to CASSLASPVGQFF.

The V gene is TRBV5-1, the J gene TRBJ2-5; a weak D match, TRBD1 (5 bases). V shed 5 bases and J shed 4 bases, with 12 bases lying between them. CDR3 length: 13 residues. The V gene's germline CDR1 is SGHRS and CDR2 YFSETQ. DNA for the CDR3: TGCGCCAGCAGATCACAGGCTCTAGAGACCCAGTACTTC. It yields the protein CASRSQALETQYF.

This CDR3 is CASSPLGTSRAQYF. The CDR3 DNA sequence: TGTGCCAGCTCACCACTCGGCACCTCTCGGGCCCAGTACTTC. The gene calls are TRBV18 and TRBJ2-5; D remains ambiguous. This CDR3 contains 14 residues. Germline loops: CDR1 KGHSH, CDR2 LQKENI. V was trimmed by 1 base and J by 9 bases, leaving 15 bases between them.

This chain connects TRBV4-1 to TRBJ1-5, with TRBD1 as a possible D gene (6 bases). Trimming left V 3 bases short and J 5 bases short, with 11 bases between. This CDR3 has 14 amino acids. Germline lookup yields CDR1 MGHRA and CDR2 YSYEKL. Written as DNA, the CDR3 is TGCGCCAGCAGCCACCGGGACACCTATCAGCCCCAGCATTTT. It encodes CASSHRDTYQPQHF.

This clone was recorded a few times. The V call is TRBV10-3, the J call TRBJ1-1; the match to TRBD1 covers 9 bases. The CDR3 spans 15 residues. Germline assignment: CDR1 ENHRY and CDR2 SYGVKD. J was trimmed by 0 bases and V by 5 bases; bases with no gene match: 4. The CDR3, as DNA: TGTGCCATCAGTCGGACAGGGGCAATGAACACTGAAGCTTTCTTT. This gives the protein CAISRTGAMNTEAFF.

CDR3 residues: CASSEARRQPQHF. The CDR3 coding sequence is TGTGCCAGCAGTGAAGCGAGGCGTCAGCCCCAGCATTTT. This chain uses TRBV6-1 with TRBJ1-5; D is ambiguous. The CDR3 contains 13 residues. Per the germline V gene, CDR1 is MNHNS and CDR2 is SASEGT. The V and J ends lost 0 bases and 6 bases respectively, with 6 bases between them.

The chain recombines TRBV7-2 with TRBJ1-5, with D possibly TRBD1 on 6 matching bases. Per germline, CDR1 SGHTA and CDR2 FQGNSA. V lost 6 bases and J lost 5, with 17 bases in between. The CDR3 has 15 amino acids. The CDR3 here is CASSSPGGAHQPQHF. DNA of the CDR3: TGTGCCAGCAGTTCCCCCGGGGGGGCGCATCAGCCCCAGCATTTT.

J is TRBJ2-1 and V is TRBV9; 7 bases map to TRBD1. The CDR3 spans 14 residues. The germline CDR1 and CDR2 sequences are SGDLS and YYNGEE. J was trimmed by 6 bases and V by 4 bases; bases with no gene match: 7. The CDR3 nucleotides are TGTGCCAGCAGCACTGCCGGGACAGCCAATGAGCAGTTCTTC. Translated, it gives CASSTAGTANEQFF.

The rearrangement links TRBV5-6 to TRBJ1-2; D call uncertain. V shed 1 base and J shed 3 bases, with 19 bases lying between them. The CDR3 is 17 residues long. Germline loops: CDR1 SGHDT, CDR2 YYEEEE. Here the CDR3 DNA reads TGTGCCAGCAGCTTGTTCGGGCAGGCCGGCTCGGACTATGGCTACACCTTC. It yields the protein CASSLFGQAGSDYGYTF.

V is TRBV6-2 or TRBV6-3 and J is TRBJ2-7, with TRBD1 matching 10 bases. The V segment lost 0 bases and the J segment 5 bases; nucleotides outside the gene matches: 10. This CDR3 is 17 amino acids long. Germline V lookup: CDR1 MNHEY, CDR2 SVGEGT. As DNA, the CDR3 is TGTGCCAGCAGTTACTCGATGCCGGGGACAGGGGCCCACGAGCAGTACTTC. It codes for CASSYSMPGTGAHEQYF.

In nucleotides, the CDR3 is TGTGCCAGCAGACCCTTTACCGGGGCTAACTATGGCTACACCTTC. This encodes CASRPFTGANYGYTF. The J gene is TRBJ1-2, the V gene TRBV28, with D unresolved. Between the trimmed V and J ends, which lost 6 bases and 0 bases, there was a span of 14 bases. The CDR3 extends over 15 amino acids. CDR1 is MDHEN and CDR2 is SYDVKM in the germline V gene.

In this sample, this clone turned up a few times. The V gene is TRBV16, the J gene TRBJ1-5; D call uncertain. This CDR3 has 13 residues. V shed 5 bases and J shed 0 bases, with 5 bases lying between them. Germline V CDR1 and CDR2: KGHSY, FQNENV. For the CDR3, the DNA is TGTGCCAGCAGCGACGGTAGCAATCAGCCCCAGCATTTT. This encodes CASSDGSNQPQHF.